The rows below give T cell receptor beta chains drawn from one sample of a study of T cell repertoires in cytomegalovirus infection. One entry per CDR3 protein, called by TCRdb with MiXCR from the reads. This sample has 310,000 or so distinct CDR3 sequences, with around a sixth found just once. Sequenced input: PBMCs. These receptors originate from a human donor in good health (CMV status not recorded). Some clones in this sample may be carry-over from other donors' samples. Each CDR3 is given with its conserved first and last residue. The D gene is left open where the match is weak. Only part of the rows carry a size: once, few, many, or a class if the clone is expanded.

clone_size j_call d_call v_call cdr3_nt cdr3_aa
many TRBJ2-3 NA TRBV12-3/TRBV12-4 TGTGCCAGCAGGGAGGGCACAGGGGTTAACACAGATACGCAGTATTTT CASREGTGVNTDTQYF
NA TRBJ2-5 NA TRBV5-4 TGTTCCAGCAGAAGGACGGCAACCACGGGGGAGACCCAGTACTTC CSSRRTATTGETQYF
NA TRBJ2-7 NA TRBV20-1 TGCAGTGCTAGAGATGCGGGTCTCCCATTCTCCTACGAGCAGTACTTC CSARDAGLPFSYEQYF
NA TRBJ1-6 NA TRBV12-3/TRBV12-4 TGTGCCAGCAGCCCGGGACGGAATAATTCACCCCTCCACTTT CASSPGRNNSPLHF
NA TRBJ2-2 NA TRBV6-5 TGTGCCAGCAGTTACGAGGGTGGACCGAACACCGGGGAGCTGTTTTTT CASSYEGGPNTGELFF
many TRBJ1-6 NA TRBV28 TGTGCCAGCAGTCTGGGACCTACACCCCTCCACTTT CASSLGPTPLHF
NA TRBJ2-7 NA TRBV20-1 TGCAGTGCTAGAGAAGTTAGTCCATCCTACGAGCAGTACTTC CSAREVSPSYEQYF
NA TRBJ2-3 NA TRBV7-9 TGTGCCAGCAGCGCCGCGGGGGATACGCAGTATTTT CASSAAGDTQYF
few TRBJ1-4 NA TRBV5-1 TGCGCCAGCAGCTTTTCCGGGATGTCAAATGAAAAACTGTTTTTT CASSFSGMSNEKLFF
many TRBJ2-5 TRBD2 TRBV7-2 TGTGCCAGCAGCTTATTAGCGGGTCTCCAAGAGACCCAGTACTTC CASSLLAGLQETQYF
many TRBJ2-3 NA TRBV2 TGTGCCAGCAGTGAGGGACTTTCGACAGATACGCAGTATTTT CASSEGLSTDTQYF
many TRBJ2-3 NA TRBV7-2 TGTGCCAGCAGCTTAGAGGGCGGAATCACAGATACGCAGTATTTT CASSLEGGITDTQYF
many TRBJ1-6 NA TRBV7-2 TGTGCCAGCAGTTCGGATCGAGGGTATTCACCCCTCCACTTT CASSSDRGYSPLHF
NA TRBJ2-5 TRBD1 TRBV12-3/TRBV12-4 TGTGCCAGCAGTCTCTTCGGGACAGAACAAGAGACCCAGTACTTC CASSLFGTEQETQYF
NA TRBJ1-1 TRBD1 TRBV28 TGTGCCAGCAGGACCGCAGGGGGGGATACTGAAGCTTTCTTT CASRTAGGDTEAFF
many TRBJ2-7 NA TRBV6-1 TGTGCCACCGGGAACTACGAGCAGTACTTC CATGNYEQYF
NA TRBJ2-5 NA TRBV6-1 TGTGCCAGCAGTGGGGGGCTGACACGCCCGGAGACCCAGTACTTC CASSGGLTRPETQYF
NA TRBJ2-3 NA TRBV28 TGTGCCAGCGTCGGTCCCAGGGGTTACACAGATACGCAGTATTTT CASVGPRGYTDTQYF
NA TRBJ1-6 NA TRBV7-9 TGTGCCAGCAGCTTGCGGAGGGGCTCCCATAACTCACCCCTCCACTTT CASSLRRGSHNSPLHF
few TRBJ2-7 TRBD1 TRBV6-5 TGTGCCAGCAGAAATCTCGGGACAGGGGACCCCGGGCAGTACTTC CASRNLGTGDPGQYF
NA TRBJ2-3 TRBD1 TRBV6-4 TGTGCCAGCAGTGACTCGGGACAGGGGGCAGATACGCAGTATTTT CASSDSGQGADTQYF
few TRBJ2-6 TRBD1 TRBV2 TGTGCCAGCAGCTGGACAGGGAACTCTGGGGCCAACGTCCTGACTTTC CASSWTGNSGANVLTF
NA TRBJ2-7 NA TRBV6-2/TRBV6-3 TGTGCCAGCAGCCAGGGAAACGAGCAGTACTTC CASSQGNEQYF
many TRBJ2-1 TRBD2 TRBV20-1 TGCAGTGGCGGCGGGGGGGCCTACAATGAGCAGTTCTTC CSGGGGAYNEQFF
few TRBJ2-1 NA TRBV27 TGTGCCAGCAGTTTTAGGGGATCTGAGCAGTTCTTC CASSFRGSEQFF
few TRBJ1-6 NA TRBV12-3/TRBV12-4 TGTGCCAGCAGTTTAACAAGCAGGGACGTTTCACCCCTCCACTTT CASSLTSRDVSPLHF
NA TRBJ1-1 NA TRBV11-1 TGTGCCAGCAGCTCGGGTATCATGAACACTGAAGCTTTCTTT CASSSGIMNTEAFF
NA TRBJ2-1 TRBD1 TRBV19 TGTGCCAGTAGTGTAAGATACAGGGGGAGCTCCTACAATGAGCAGTTCTTC CASSVRYRGSSYNEQFF
many TRBJ2-2 TRBD1 TRBV7-9 TGTGCCAGCAGCAATCTCCCGGGACAGAGGAACACCGGGGAGCTGTTTTTT CASSNLPGQRNTGELFF
few TRBJ1-2 NA TRBV28 TGTGCCAGCAGTTTATCCACGGCGGTCTATGGCTACACCTTC CASSLSTAVYGYTF
many TRBJ1-5 NA TRBV10-3 TGTGCCATCGGGGGACAAGCTTATCAGCCCCAGCATTTT CAIGGQAYQPQHF
NA TRBJ2-7 TRBD2 TRBV7-2 TGTGCCAGCAGCTCAGAGACTAGCGGGGGGGCCCAGTACTTC CASSSETSGGAQYF
many TRBJ2-5 TRBD2 TRBV28 TGTGCCAGCAGCCCAGGGACTAGCGGGGTTATGTACGCGGAGACCCAGTACTTC CASSPGTSGVMYAETQYF
many TRBJ2-1 TRBD2 TRBV6-2/TRBV6-3 TGTGCCAGCATCCCCTTGGCGGGAGGATTGAATGAGCAGTTCTTC CASIPLAGGLNEQFF
few TRBJ2-2 NA TRBV18 TGTGCCAGCTCTTCGACAGGTCTTCAGTTCGCGAACACCGGGGAGCTGTTTTTT CASSSTGLQFANTGELFF
NA TRBJ1-2 NA TRBV18 TGTGCCAGCTCACCCCGGGACACCGACTATGGCTACACCTTC CASSPRDTDYGYTF
few TRBJ2-1 TRBD2 TRBV13 TGTGCCAGCAGCCCCTGGGGAGCGGGGGGTCGGAATGAGCAGTTCTTC CASSPWGAGGRNEQFF
few TRBJ1-4 NA TRBV5-5 TGTGCCAGCAGAAGGGACACCGGGGGTGAAAAACTGTTTTTT CASRRDTGGEKLFF
NA TRBJ2-7 TRBD1 TRBV19 TGTGCCAGTAGTATTATCCCCGGGACAGGGGAGTCCTACGAGCAGTACTTC CASSIIPGTGESYEQYF
few TRBJ2-2 NA TRBV7-8 TGTGCCAGCAGCTCAGAACCGGGACTGAGGACCGGGGAGCTGTTTTTT CASSSEPGLRTGELFF
few TRBJ1-1 TRBD1 TRBV20-1 TGCAGGGTCGGGATAACACAGGGGCTGAACACTGAAGCTTTCTTT CRVGITQGLNTEAFF
few TRBJ2-1 TRBD2 TRBV6-2/TRBV6-3 TGTGCCAGCAGTTACGCGGGGGGGCCCGGGCGTGAGCAGTTCTTC CASSYAGGPGREQFF
NA TRBJ1-1 TRBD1 TRBV6-5 TGTGCCAGCAGTTACGGACAGGGAGTTGGGAACACTGAAGCTTTCTTT CASSYGQGVGNTEAFF
NA TRBJ1-5 TRBD1 TRBV6-6 TGTGCCAGCAGTTACTCCAGAACGGACAGGGGAAATAATCAGCCCCAGCATTTT CASSYSRTDRGNNQPQHF
NA TRBJ2-1 TRBD2 TRBV5-6 TGTGCCAGCAGCCAAAACCGGGGGGGTACCTACAATGAGCAGTTCTTC CASSQNRGGTYNEQFF
many TRBJ1-5 NA TRBV6-5 TGTGCCAGCAGTTACTCTGGAGAAAGCAATCAGCCCCAGCATTTT CASSYSGESNQPQHF
few TRBJ1-2 NA TRBV20-1 TGCAGTGCTACTGACCGCAAAACACAGGGAGACTATGGCTACACCTTC CSATDRKTQGDYGYTF
many TRBJ2-4 NA TRBV7-2 TGTGCCAGCAGCTTAGCAGGGGAGGACATTCAGTACTTC CASSLAGEDIQYF
many TRBJ2-3 NA TRBV7-2 TGTGCCAGCAGCTTATCCGGGGGCTCTTTCACAGATACGCAGTATTTT CASSLSGGSFTDTQYF
few TRBJ2-3 TRBD2 TRBV28 TGTGCCAGCAGGAGCGGGGGGGTGACAGATACGCAGTATTTT CASRSGGVTDTQYF
many TRBJ1-5 NA TRBV7-2 TGTGCCAGCAGCTTAGATCTAGGGGTCGGCAATCAGCCCCAGCATTTT CASSLDLGVGNQPQHF
few TRBJ2-5 NA TRBV20-1 TGCAGTGCCACCCCGGGCGAGACCCAGTACTTC CSATPGETQYF
many TRBJ2-5 TRBD2 TRBV7-7 TGTGCTAGCAGCTCAAGGGAGGGTTGGTCGGAGACCCAGTACTTC CASSSREGWSETQYF
few TRBJ2-3 NA TRBV19 TGTGCCAGTAGTGGCAGACAGTTCTCAGATACGCAGTATTTT CASSGRQFSDTQYF